This TCR beta chain is drawn from a study of control samples from healthy donors and cancer patients. The table came from immunoSEQ multiplex PCR; TCRdb's copy has only in-frame clones and leaves some out. The sample has fewer than 200,000 clones, 85% to 95% seen once; the top ten hold about 4%. Germline-derived CDR1 and CDR2 are SGHVS and FQNEAQ. CDR3 length: 16 amino acids. The trim removed 5 bases at V and 0 bases at J, leaving 5 bases unmatched. V is TRBV7-8 and J is TRBJ2-2, with 8 bases aligning to TRBD2. The clonotype was recovered from a woman in her sixties or seventies in good health. Sample: blood. CDR3 in DNA: TGTGCCAGCAGCCTCCGGGAGGGGTCGAACACCGGGGAGCTGTTTTTT. This codes for CASSLREGSNTGELFF.